Detailed here is one T cell receptor (beta chain). The antigen is unknown. There are 13 residues in the CDR3. Looked up from germline, CDR1 is WSHSY and CDR2 is SAAADI. The ends were cut back, 6 bases at V and 5 bases at J, with 11 bases in the middle. The PCR contained 60 Vbeta and 13 Jbeta primers. Profiling relied on immunoSEQ multiplex PCR, and the TCRdb table lists in-frame clones only, not all of them. Its table records about 64,000 clones. These data are taken from a study of cytomegalovirus exposure and HLA in healthy donors. Overall study results and limits: In a later analysis, across HLA loci, associated TCR counts were highest for DRB1, lowest for HLA-C.

This sequence originates from a woman younger than 30 in good health and CMV-seronegative. The chain combines TRBV10-2 with TRBJ1-5; D not resolved. What was sequenced was PBMCs. CDR3 in amino acids: CASREQSHQPQHF. CDR3 DNA sequence: TGCGCCAGCAGGGAACAGAGCCATCAGCCCCAGCATTTT.